The clone carrying this T cell receptor (beta chain) occurred once. The data are from a study of blood T cell repertoires in COVID-19. On the study more broadly: The origin of the acute and convalescent COVID-19 samples was the United States, Italy and Spain. T cells, B-cell-depleted T cells, or PBMCs supplied cDNA or gDNA.

The CDR3 consists of 17 residues. V lost 4 bases to trimming and J lost 2 bases, with 18 bases between them. CDR1 is SGHRS and CDR2 is YFSETQ in the germline V gene. In the source study's methods: Cell counts per sample came from amplifying reference gene primers. The repertoire was sequenced with immunoSEQ multiplex PCR; TCRdb's copy has only in-frame clones and lacks some. The V and J calls and clone size are taken from that table; D and trimming were inferred from the DNA. The profile covers 150,000 to 190,000 clones, with 75% to 85% appearing a single time and under 0.75% taken by the ten largest.

The sequence was obtained from a man in his 60s with acute or convalescent COVID-19. Sequencing was performed on peripheral blood. The rearrangement joins TRBV5-1 to TRBJ1-4; possibly TRBD1 for D (5 bases). CDR3 sequence reads: CASSLQHQGITNEKLFF. The CDR3 DNA sequence: TGCGCCAGCAGCCTTCAACACCAGGGAATCACTAATGAAAAACTGTTTTTT.